The clone carrying this TCR beta chain came up many times. What it binds is not known. The germline V gene encodes CDR1 SQVTM and CDR2 ANQGSEA. The germline V and J ends were trimmed by 3 bases and 7 bases, with 11 bases remaining between them. CDR3 length: 12 amino acids. The data originate from a study of blood T cells in healthy people across ages. Whole-study results and caveats: Strong correlation was found linking TCR beta diversity to naive T cell percentage. It was not possible, with unsorted PBMCs, to conclusively compare naive and antigen-experienced cells. It was the long-lived donors that had more naive CD4+ cells and higher diversity than aged donors. The study lacked donor CMV status, which possibly confounded expanded clonotype changes.

The authors ran a second PCR of roughly 6 to 11 cycles using a sample-barcoded 5' primer and a J-beta primer mix. TCRdb itself ran the 5' RACE reads through MiXCR, one entry per CDR3 protein. There are some 1.4 million distinct CDR3 sequences in the sample; 42% occur only once, and 6.5% to 10% lies in the top ten. The chain has TRBV29-1 and TRBJ2-3; D may be TRBD1 or TRBD2 (5 bases each). The sample was blood. The sequence came from a woman aged 18-29 years in good health. The CDR3 DNA is TGCAGCGTTGAGGGGGAAAAATATACGCAGTATTTT. It translates to CSVEGEKYTQYF.